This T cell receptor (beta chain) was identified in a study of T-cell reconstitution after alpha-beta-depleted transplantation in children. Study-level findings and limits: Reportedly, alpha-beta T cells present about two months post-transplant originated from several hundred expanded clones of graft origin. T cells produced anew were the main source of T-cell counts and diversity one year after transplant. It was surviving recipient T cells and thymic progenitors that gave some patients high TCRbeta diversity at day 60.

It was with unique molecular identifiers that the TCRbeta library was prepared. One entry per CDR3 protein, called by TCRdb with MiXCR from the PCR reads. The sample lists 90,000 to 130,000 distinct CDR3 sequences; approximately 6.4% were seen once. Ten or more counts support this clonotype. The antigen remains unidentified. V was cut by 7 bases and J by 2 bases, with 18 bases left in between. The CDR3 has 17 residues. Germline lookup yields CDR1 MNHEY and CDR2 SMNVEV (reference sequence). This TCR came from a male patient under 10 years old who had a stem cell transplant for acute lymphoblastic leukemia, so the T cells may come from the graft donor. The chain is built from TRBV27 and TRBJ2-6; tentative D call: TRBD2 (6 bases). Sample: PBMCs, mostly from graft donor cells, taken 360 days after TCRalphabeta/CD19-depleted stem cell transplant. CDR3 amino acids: CASNSLAISPGANVLTF. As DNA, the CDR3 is TGTGCCAGCAATAGTCTAGCGATATCCCCTGGGGCCAACGTCCTGACTTTC.